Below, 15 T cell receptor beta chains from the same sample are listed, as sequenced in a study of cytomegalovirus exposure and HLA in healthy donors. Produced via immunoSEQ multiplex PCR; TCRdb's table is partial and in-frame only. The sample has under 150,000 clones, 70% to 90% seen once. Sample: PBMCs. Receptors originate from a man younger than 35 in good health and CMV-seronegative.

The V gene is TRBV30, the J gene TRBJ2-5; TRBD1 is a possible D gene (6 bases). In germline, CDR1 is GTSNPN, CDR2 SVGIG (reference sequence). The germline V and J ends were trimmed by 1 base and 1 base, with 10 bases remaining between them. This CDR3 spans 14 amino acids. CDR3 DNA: TGTGCCTGGAGTGCCACAGGGCTCCAAGAGACCCAGTACTTC. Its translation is CAWSATGLQETQYF.

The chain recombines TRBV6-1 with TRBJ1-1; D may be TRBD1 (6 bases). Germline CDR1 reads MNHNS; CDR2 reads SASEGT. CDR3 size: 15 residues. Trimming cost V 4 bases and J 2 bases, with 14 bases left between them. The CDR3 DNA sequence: TGTGCCAGCAGTGCGACGGGACACCAAAACACTGAAGCTTTCTTT. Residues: CASSATGHQNTEAFF.

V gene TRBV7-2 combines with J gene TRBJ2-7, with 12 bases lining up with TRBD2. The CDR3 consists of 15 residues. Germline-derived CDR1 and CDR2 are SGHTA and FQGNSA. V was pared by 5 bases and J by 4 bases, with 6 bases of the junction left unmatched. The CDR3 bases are TGTGCCAGCAGCCACACTAGCGGGAGGAAGTACGAGCAGTACTTC. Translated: CASSHTSGRKYEQYF.

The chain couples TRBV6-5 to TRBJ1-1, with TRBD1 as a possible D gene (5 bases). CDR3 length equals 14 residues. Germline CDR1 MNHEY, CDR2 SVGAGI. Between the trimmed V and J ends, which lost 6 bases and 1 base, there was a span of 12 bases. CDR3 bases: TGTGCCAGCAGCGTGGGACTTTCGAACACTGAAGCTTTCTTT. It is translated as CASSVGLSNTEAFF.

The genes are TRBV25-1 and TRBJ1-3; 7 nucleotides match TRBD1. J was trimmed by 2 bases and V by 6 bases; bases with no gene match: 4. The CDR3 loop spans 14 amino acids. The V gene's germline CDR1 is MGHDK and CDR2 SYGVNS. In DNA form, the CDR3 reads TGTGCCAGCAGCAACACAGGGGCTGGAAACACCATATATTTT. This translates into CASSNTGAGNTIYF.

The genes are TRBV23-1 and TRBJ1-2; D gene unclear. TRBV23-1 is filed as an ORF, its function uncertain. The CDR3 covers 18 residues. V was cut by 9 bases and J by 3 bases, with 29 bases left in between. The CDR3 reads CASSAPHILGRWDYGYTF. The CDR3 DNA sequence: TGCGCCAGTAGTGCCCCACACATATTAGGGAGGTGGGACTATGGCTACACCTTC.

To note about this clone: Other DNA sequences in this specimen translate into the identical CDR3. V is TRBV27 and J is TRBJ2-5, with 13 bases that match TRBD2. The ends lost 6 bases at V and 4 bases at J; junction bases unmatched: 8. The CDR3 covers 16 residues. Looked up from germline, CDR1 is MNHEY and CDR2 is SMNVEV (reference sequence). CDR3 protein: CASSPTSGGARETQYF. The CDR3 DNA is TGTGCCAGCAGCCCAACTAGCGGGGGGGCCCGAGAGACCCAGTACTTC.

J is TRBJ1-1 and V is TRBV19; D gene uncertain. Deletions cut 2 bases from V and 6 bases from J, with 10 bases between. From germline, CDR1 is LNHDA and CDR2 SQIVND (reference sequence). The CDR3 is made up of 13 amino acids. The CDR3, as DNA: TGTGCCAGTAGTATACGGAGTGGTCCTGAAGCTTTCTTT. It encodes CASSIRSGPEAFF.

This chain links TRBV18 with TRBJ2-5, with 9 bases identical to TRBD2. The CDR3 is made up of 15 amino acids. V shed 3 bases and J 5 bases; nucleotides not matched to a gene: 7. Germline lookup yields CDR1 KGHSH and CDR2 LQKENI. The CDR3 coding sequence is TGTGCCAGCTCACCGGGACTAGCCCCCCGGGAGACCCAGTACTTC. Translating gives CASSPGLAPRETQYF.

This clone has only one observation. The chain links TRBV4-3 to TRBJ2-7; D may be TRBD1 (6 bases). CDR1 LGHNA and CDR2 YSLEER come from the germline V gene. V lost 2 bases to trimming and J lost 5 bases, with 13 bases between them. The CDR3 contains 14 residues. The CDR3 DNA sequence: TGCGCCAGCAGCCAACGGATTTGGGGGCACGAGCAGTACTTC. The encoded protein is CASSQRIWGHEQYF.

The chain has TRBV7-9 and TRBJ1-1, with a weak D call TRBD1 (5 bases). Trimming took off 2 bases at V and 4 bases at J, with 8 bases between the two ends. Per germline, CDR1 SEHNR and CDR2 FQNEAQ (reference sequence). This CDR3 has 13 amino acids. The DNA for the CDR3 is TGTGCCAGCAGCTTACAGGGTACCACTGAAGCTTTCTTT. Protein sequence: CASSLQGTTEAFF.

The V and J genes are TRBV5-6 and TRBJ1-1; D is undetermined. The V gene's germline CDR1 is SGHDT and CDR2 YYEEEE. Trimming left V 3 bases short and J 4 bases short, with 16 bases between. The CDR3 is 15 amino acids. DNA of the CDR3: TGTGCCAGCAGCTACGACTCCGCCGGGGTCACTGAAGCTTTCTTT. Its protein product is CASSYDSAGVTEAFF. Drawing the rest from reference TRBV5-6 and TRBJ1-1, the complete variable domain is DAGVTQSPTHLIKTRGQQVTLRCSPKSGHDTVSWYQQALGQGPQFIFQYYEEEERQRGNFPDRFSGHQFPNYSSELNVNALLLGDSALYLCASSYDSAGVTEAFFGQGTRLTVV.

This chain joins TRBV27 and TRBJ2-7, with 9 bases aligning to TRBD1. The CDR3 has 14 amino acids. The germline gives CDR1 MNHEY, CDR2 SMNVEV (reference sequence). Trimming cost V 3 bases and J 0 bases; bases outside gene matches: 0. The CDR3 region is CASSLGQGSYEQYF. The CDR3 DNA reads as TGTGCCAGCAGTTTGGGACAGGGCTCCTACGAGCAGTACTTC.

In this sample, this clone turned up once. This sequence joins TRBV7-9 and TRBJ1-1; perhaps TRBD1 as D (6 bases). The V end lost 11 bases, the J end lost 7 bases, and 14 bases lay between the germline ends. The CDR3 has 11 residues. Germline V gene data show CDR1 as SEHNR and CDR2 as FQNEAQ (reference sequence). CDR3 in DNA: TGTGCCGGGTGGGGGCCGGATGAAGCTTTCTTT. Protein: CAGWGPDEAFF. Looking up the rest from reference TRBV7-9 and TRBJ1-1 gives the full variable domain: DTGVSQNPRHKITKRGQNVTFRCDPISEHNRLYWYRQTLGQGPEFLTYFQNEAQLEKSRLLSDRFSAERPKGSFSTLEIQRTEQGDSAMYLCAGWGPDEAFFGQGTRLTVV.

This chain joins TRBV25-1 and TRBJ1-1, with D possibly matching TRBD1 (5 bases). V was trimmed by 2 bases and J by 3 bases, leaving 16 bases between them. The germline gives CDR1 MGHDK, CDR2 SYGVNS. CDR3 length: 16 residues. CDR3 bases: TGTGCCAGCAGTGAACTGGACATCCGGGGGGACACTGAAGCTTTCTTT. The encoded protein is CASSELDIRGDTEAFF. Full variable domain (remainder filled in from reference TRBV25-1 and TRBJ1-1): EADIYQTPRYLVIGTGKKITLECSQTMGHDKMYWYQQDPGMELHLIHYSYGVNSTEKGDLSSESTVSRIRTEHFPLTLESARPSHTSQYLCASSELDIRGDTEAFFGQGTRLTVV.